This TCR beta chain was identified in a study of human T cells and chemical hapten exposure. About the research overall: TCR yields per sample varied, mainly owing to small pooled library volume differences.

During construction of the library, unique molecular identifiers were attached to individual cDNA molecules for quantitative, reproducible TCR counting. Per the authors' pipeline: Samples held a median of roughly 100,000 TCRs, range roughly 20,000–750,000. TCRdb processed the reads anew with MiXCR; each CDR3 protein has one entry. These V and J calls are TCRdb output, not the study's own analysis. There are about 120,000 distinct CDR3 sequences in the sample; approximately 9% occur only once, and roughly 1.5% lies in the top ten. Unfractionated whole blood yielded the extracted total RNA. The CDR3 is 14 residues long. The ends were cut back, 6 bases at V and 1 base at J, with 9 bases in the middle.

The chain recombines TRBV12-3 or TRBV12-4 with TRBJ2-2; D remains unclear. This TCR was recovered from a human donor in good health. Some clones in this sample may be carry-over from other donors' samples. The sequencing sample was made of whole blood. The CDR3 DNA reads as TGTGCCAGCAGGATGGAAGGGAACACCGGGGAGCTGTTTTTT. Translating gives CASRMEGNTGELFF.